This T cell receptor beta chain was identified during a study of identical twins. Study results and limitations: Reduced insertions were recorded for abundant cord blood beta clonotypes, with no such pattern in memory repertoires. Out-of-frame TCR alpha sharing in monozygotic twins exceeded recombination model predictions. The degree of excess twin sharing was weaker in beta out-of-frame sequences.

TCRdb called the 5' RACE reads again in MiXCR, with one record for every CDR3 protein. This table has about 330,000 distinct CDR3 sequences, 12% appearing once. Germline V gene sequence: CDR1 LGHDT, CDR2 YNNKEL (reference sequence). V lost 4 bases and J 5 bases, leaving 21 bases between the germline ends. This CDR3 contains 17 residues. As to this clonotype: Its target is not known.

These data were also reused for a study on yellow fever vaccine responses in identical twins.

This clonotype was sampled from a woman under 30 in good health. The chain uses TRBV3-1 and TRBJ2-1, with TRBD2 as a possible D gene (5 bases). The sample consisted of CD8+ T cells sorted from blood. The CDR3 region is CASSPVRGWSVDNEQFF. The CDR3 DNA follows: TGTGCCAGCAGCCCTGTCCGGGGATGGTCTGTCGACAATGAGCAGTTCTTC.